The clone carrying this T cell receptor beta chain was counted ten times or more. These data originate in a study of T cells after yellow fever vaccination. 5'RACE template switching added a universal primer site and UMIs to TCR cDNA. Using its own MiXCR run on the 5' RACE reads, TCRdb lists one record per CDR3 protein. Among 9,500 to 15,000 distinct CDR3 sequences listed, roughly 5.8% were seen once. The CDR3 contains 13 residues. V lost 3 bases and J lost 2, with 7 bases in between. Germline CDR1 SGHTA, CDR2 FQGNSA. General study results and limits: Day 0 sorted memory subsets lacked detectable levels of almost all vaccine-responding clonotypes. Weaker, the secondary response peaked sooner, at day 5 versus 15.

This TCR derives from a man between 25 and 39 years old who received the YFV17D yellow fever vaccine. J is TRBJ1-1 and V is TRBV7-2; D not resolved. Sequences were derived from PBMCs, either bulk or a sorted T-cell subset (CD4+, CD8+, memory, or dextramer-sorted; not recorded which), sampled on the day of the yellow fever booster vaccination. CDR3 in amino acids: CASSLTPNTEAFF. The DNA of the CDR3 is TGTGCCAGCAGCTTGACACCAAACACTGAAGCTTTCTTT.